A single sample gave rise to the 15 T cell receptor beta chains below, sequenced in a study of vaccination effects on CD4 cells after COVID-19. Their specific antigens are unknown. The data were produced by immunoSEQ multiplex PCR, yet TCRdb's version contains in-frame clones alone and is incomplete. The sample has around 16,000 clones; just under 70% are singletons. Before sequencing took place, the ViraFEST assay used viral peptide pools to expand antigen-specific CD4+ T cells. Upon completion of roughly ten days in culture, CD4+ T cells were isolated. Each participant received a vaccine that was either BNT162b2 or mRNA-1273, given as two doses. The source material was CD4+ T cells from PBMCs cultured with SARS-CoV-2 spike peptides, sampled after COVID-19 vaccination. The receptors stem from a human donor who received a COVID-19 vaccine.

This sequence joins TRBV7-9 and TRBJ2-1; no definite D call. The CDR3 runs to 13 residues. The germline V gene encodes CDR1 SEHNR and CDR2 FQNEAQ (reference sequence). V lost 2 bases to trimming and J lost 9 bases, with 11 bases between them. Here the CDR3 reads CASSLQARIEQFF. The CDR3, as DNA: TGTGCCAGCAGCTTACAAGCGAGAATTGAGCAGTTCTTC.

The chain employs TRBV7-9 and TRBJ1-1; D is possibly TRBD1 (5 bases). Germline lookup yields CDR1 SEHNR and CDR2 FQNEAQ (reference sequence). V lost 3 bases, J lost 0 bases, and 5 bases lay in between. There are 13 residues in the CDR3. The CDR3 DNA reads as TGTGCCAGCAGCTTGACAGTGAACACTGAAGCTTTCTTT. Residues: CASSLTVNTEAFF. The complete variable domain, with remaining parts taken from reference TRBV7-9 and TRBJ1-1, reads DTGVSQNPRHKITKRGQNVTFRCDPISEHNRLYWYRQTLGQGPEFLTYFQNEAQLEKSRLLSDRFSAERPKGSFSTLEIQRTEQGDSAMYLCASSLTVNTEAFFGQGTRLTVV.

The J gene is TRBJ2-1, the V gene TRBV13; D possibly corresponds to TRBD2 (6 bases). CDR1 and CDR2 from the germline V gene are PRHDT and FYEKMQ (reference sequence). This CDR3 is 18 amino acids long. Trimming left V 0 bases short and J 0 bases short, with 15 bases between. The CDR3 region is CASSLGRRAGYSYNEQFF. CDR3 coding DNA: TGTGCCAGCAGCTTAGGCCGTCGCGCGGGATACTCCTACAATGAGCAGTTCTTC.

The V gene is TRBV3-1 (or the pseudogene TRBV3-2), the J gene TRBJ1-1, with 8 bases identical to TRBD1. The CDR3 has 14 amino acids. The V gene's germline CDR1 is LGHDT and CDR2 YNNKEL (reference sequence). Losses at the gene ends were 7 bases for V and 4 bases for J; bases not matched to a gene: 8. Written as DNA, the CDR3 is TGTGCCAGCAAGGCAGGGGGCGCGGGCACTGAAGCTTTCTTT. It encodes CASKAGGAGTEAFF.

The chain has TRBV18 and TRBJ1-1; perhaps TRBD1 as D (5 bases). Germline loops: CDR1 KGHSH, CDR2 LQKENI. The ends were cut back, 3 bases at V and 5 bases at J, with 16 bases in the middle. The CDR3 consists of 15 residues. CDR3 residues: CASSPGWGPGTEAFF. DNA of the CDR3: TGTGCCAGCTCACCGGGTTGGGGACCCGGGACTGAAGCTTTCTTT.

This chain joins TRBV5-1 and TRBJ1-1; a weak D match, TRBD1 (5 bases). From germline, CDR1 is SGHRS and CDR2 YFSETQ. V was cut by 6 bases and J by 2 bases, with 20 bases left in between. The CDR3 has 16 amino acids. As DNA, the CDR3 is TGCGCCAGCAACCCAAACGGACACGAGTTTAACACTGAAGCTTTCTTT. This codes for CASNPNGHEFNTEAFF.

This rearrangement joins TRBV11-3 to TRBJ2-3; D remains ambiguous. Germline V gives CDR1 SGHNT, CDR2 YENEEA. This CDR3 is built from 16 residues. Deletions cut 1 base from V and 3 bases from J, with 14 bases between. CDR3 nucleotide sequence: TGTGCCAGCAGCTTAGCGGCGAGTGGCGGTACAGATACGCAGTATTTT. This gives the protein CASSLAASGGTDTQYF.

The CDR3 is CASSIVTENGELFF. The CDR3 nucleotides are TGTGCCAGTAGTATAGTTACTGAGAACGGGGAGCTGTTTTTT. This rearrangement joins TRBV19 to TRBJ2-2; D remains unclear. Germline-derived CDR1 and CDR2 are LNHDA and SQIVND (reference sequence). V lost 1 base, J lost 7 bases, and 10 bases lay in between. The CDR3 length is 14 residues. Full variable domain (outside the CDR3, taken from reference TRBV19 and TRBJ2-2): DGGITQSPKYLFRKEGQNVTLSCEQNLNHDAMYWYRQDPGQGLRLIYYSQIVNDFQKGDIAEGYSVSREKKESFPLTVTSAQKNPTAFYLCASSIVTENGELFFGEGSRLTVL.

This clone was recorded only once. J is TRBJ1-3 and V is TRBV12-3 or TRBV12-4, with 7 nucleotides matching TRBD1. Losses at the gene ends were 5 bases for V and 4 bases for J; bases not matched to a gene: 2. The CDR3 extends over 13 amino acids. CDR3 region: CASSGTEGNTIYF. DNA for the CDR3: TGTGCCAGCAGTGGGACAGAGGGAAACACCATATATTTT.

This clone was counted between two and nine times. The rearrangement uses TRBV6-1 and TRBJ1-5; D uncertain. From germline, CDR1 is MNHNS and CDR2 SASEGT. The V gene lost 0 bases and the J gene lost 7 bases, with 7 bases spanning the gap. The CDR3 sequence is 13 residues long. As DNA, the CDR3 is TGTGCCAGCAGTGAAGCAGGAGGGCAGCCCCAGCATTTT. Its protein is CASSEAGGQPQHF.

The J gene is TRBJ2-7, the V gene TRBV12-3 or TRBV12-4, with no clear D. The V end lost 6 bases, the J end lost 2 bases, and 11 bases lay between the germline ends. The CDR3 sequence is 13 residues long. The CDR3 region has the DNA TGTGCCAGCAGCCAGAGGCACACCTACGAGCAGTACTTC. Translation: CASSQRHTYEQYF.

The V call is TRBV12-3 or TRBV12-4, the J call TRBJ1-2; 9 positions agree with TRBD1. V trimming: 5 bases; J trimming: 3 bases; junction bases outside the gene matches: 1. This CDR3 region has 13 residues. The CDR3 DNA follows: TGTGCCAGCAGTCGGGACAGGGACTATGGCTACACCTTC. It encodes CASSRDRDYGYTF.

The CDR3 spells CASSPFNQPQHF. CDR3 DNA sequence: TGTGCCAGTAGCCCTTTTAATCAGCCCCAGCATTTT. The genes are TRBV19 and TRBJ1-5; D unresolved. The CDR3 has 12 residues. Trimming took off 6 bases at V and 4 bases at J, with 7 bases between the two ends. CDR1 and CDR2 (germline): LNHDA, SQIVND (reference sequence).

The chain couples TRBV3-1 (or the pseudogene TRBV3-2) to TRBJ2-1; weak D call: TRBD2 (7 bases). Germline assignment: CDR1 LGHDT and CDR2 YNNKEL (reference sequence). CDR3 size: 16 residues. The V end lost 0 bases, the J end lost 8 bases, and 17 bases lay between the germline ends. CDR3 bases: TGTGCCAGCAGCCAAGATAGGGGGAGGGGAGGCGATGAGCAGTTCTTC. Encoded protein: CASSQDRGRGGDEQFF.

The CDR3 DNA sequence: TGTGCCAGCAGTTTTTATAGGGGCACAGATACGCAGTATTTT. It is translated as CASSFYRGTDTQYF. The V and J genes are TRBV27 and TRBJ2-3; unclear D gene. This CDR3 spans 14 amino acids. Germline values: CDR1 MNHEY, CDR2 SMNVEV (reference sequence). V lost 3 bases to trimming and J lost 1 base, with 8 bases between them.